This T cell receptor (beta chain) was recorded in a study of T cells in Graves' hyperthyroidism and ophthalmopathy. General study results and limits: By a 13 V-J model, ophthalmopathy was set apart from stable hyperthyroidism.

This CDR3 has 14 residues. Germline values: CDR1 SNHLY, CDR2 FYNNEI. Clinicians diagnosed patients from clinical symptoms, serum thyroxine and TRAb, thyroid ultrasound and orbital computed tomography. Fresh peripheral blood, 10 ml, yielded the PBMCs. On this clonotype: Its antigen is as yet unknown. At one end the junction does not follow the germline gene, possibly because of a read error.

Template material for amplifying TCR beta CDR3 regions consisted of RNA transcripts. HTBI primers were used for first-round RT-PCR of the TCR CDR3. TCRdb passed the multiplex PCR reads through MiXCR, listing each CDR3 protein once. The sample lists about 760,000 distinct CDR3 sequences, about a third occurring once. Sequenced input: blood. The genes are TRBV2 and TRBJ1-4, with D tentatively TRBD1 (5 bases). This TCR was recovered from a woman in her thirties or forties with Graves' hyperthyroidism. The CDR3 nucleotides are TGTGCCAGCCAAAAGGGGACTCGGGGAGAAAAACTGCTTTTT. Translated, it gives CASQKGTRGEKLLF.